Below, one T cell receptor beta chain is given with its context. These data come from a study of blood T cell repertoires in COVID-19. Across the whole study: Donors in the United States, Italy and Spain gave samples during acute or convalescent COVID-19. PBMCs, B-cell-depleted T cells, or T cells provided the cDNA or gDNA that made up the material.

The CDR3 totals 14 residues. Trimming pared 1 base from V and 4 bases from J, leaving 10 bases between. CDR1 is LNHDA, CDR2 SQIVND, per germline (reference sequence). In the study's own analysis: Amplification of reference gene primers was used by the study to estimate nucleated cell counts. Using immunoSEQ multiplex PCR, the repertoire was profiled, and TCRdb retains in-frame clones only, with some absent. V, J and clone size were drawn from that table, and D and trimming were deduced from the DNA. The top ten clones hold over 10% of a sample with fewer than 250,000 clones, less than 80% of them seen once.

The clonotype comes from a woman aged 50 to 60 with acute or convalescent COVID-19. Material: peripheral blood. The V and J genes are TRBV19 and TRBJ1-1, with a possible D match to TRBD1 (6 bases). CDR3 DNA: TGTGCCAGTAGTATAGGGGGGGGCAGCACTGAAGCTTTCTTT. As protein: CASSIGGGSTEAFF.